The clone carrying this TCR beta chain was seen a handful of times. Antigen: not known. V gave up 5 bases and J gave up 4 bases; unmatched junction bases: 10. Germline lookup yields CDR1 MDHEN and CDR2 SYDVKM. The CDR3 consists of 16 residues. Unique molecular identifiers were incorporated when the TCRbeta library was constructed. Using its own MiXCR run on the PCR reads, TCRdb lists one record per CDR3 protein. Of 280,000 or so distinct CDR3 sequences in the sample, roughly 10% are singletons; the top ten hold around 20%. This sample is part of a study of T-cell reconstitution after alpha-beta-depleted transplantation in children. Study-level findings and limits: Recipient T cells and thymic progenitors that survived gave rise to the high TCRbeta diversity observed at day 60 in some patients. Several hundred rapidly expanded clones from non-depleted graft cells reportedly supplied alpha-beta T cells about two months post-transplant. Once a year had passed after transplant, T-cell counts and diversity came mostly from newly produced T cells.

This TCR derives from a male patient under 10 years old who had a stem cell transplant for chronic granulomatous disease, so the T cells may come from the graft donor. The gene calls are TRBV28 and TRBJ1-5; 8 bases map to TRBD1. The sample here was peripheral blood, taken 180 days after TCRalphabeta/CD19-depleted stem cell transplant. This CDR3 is CASSPTQGAGNQPQHF. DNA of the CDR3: TGTGCCAGCAGTCCCACCCAGGGGGCAGGTAATCAGCCCCAGCATTTT.